A selection of T cell receptor beta chains follows, all from one sample in a study of T cell clonotyping in hematopoietic cell transplantation. Method: immunoSEQ multiplex PCR; TCRdb's copy keeps in-frame clones and lacks some. The sample has around 5,600 clones; about 85% are singletons. Sequenced here: peripheral blood mononuclear cells, sampled before stem cell transplant. The receptors stem from a man aged 60 to 69 with acute myeloid leukemia. Some clones in this sample may be carry-over from other donors' samples. Each CDR3 is given with its conserved first and last residue. A D gene is named only where the DNA matches it firmly. Size is stated for part of the rows, as once, few or many counts, or as a class when the clone is expanded.

TRBJ2-3	TRBV29-1	-	once	TGCAGCGCGGGACTCCCTAGCACAGATACGCAGTATTTT	CSAGLPSTDTQYF
TRBJ1-4	TRBV2	-	-	TGTGCCAGCAGTGGGGTACTGGGGTCGGGTGAAAAACTGTTTTTT	CASSGVLGSGEKLFF
TRBJ2-5	TRBV2	TRBD2	-	TGTGCCAGCAGGAGGGAGCGGGAGGTGCAGACCCAGTACTTC	CASRREREVQTQYF
TRBJ1-4	TRBV25-1	-	-	TGTGCCAGCAGTGAATACAGATGGCATGAAAAACTGTTTTTT	CASSEYRWHEKLFF
TRBJ1-1	TRBV9	-	few	TGTGCCAGCAGCGTAGGGAGGGGCACTGAAGCTTTCTTT	CASSVGRGTEAFF
TRBJ1-1	TRBV5-1	TRBD1	once	TGCGCCAGCAGCCCAGGACAGGGGGGAGGTCTGAACACTGAAGCTTTCTTT	CASSPGQGGGLNTEAFF
TRBJ1-4	TRBV27	-	-	TGTGCCAGCAGTTTATCTGGGGCCCCTGAAAAACTGTTTTTT	CASSLSGAPEKLFF
TRBJ2-3	TRBV5-6	TRBD2	once	TGTGCCAGCAGCTATATCGGACTAGCACATAGCACAGATACGCAGTATTTT	CASSYIGLAHSTDTQYF
TRBJ2-1	TRBV28	-	-	TGTGCCAGCAGTTTGAGGAATGAGCAGTTCTTC	CASSLRNEQFF
TRBJ1-1	TRBV4-1	TRBD1	-	TGCGCCAGCAGCTTAAGACAGGGGGCCGTGAACACTGAAGCTTTCTTT	CASSLRQGAVNTEAFF
TRBJ2-1	TRBV5-1	TRBD2	-	TGCGCCAGCAGCATCCCGGGAGCGGGGGCGGGGTACAATGAGCAGTTCTTC	CASSIPGAGAGYNEQFF
TRBJ1-3	TRBV2	-	once	TGTGCCAGCAAGACAGGCTCTGGAAACACCATATATTTT	CASKTGSGNTIYF
TRBJ1-5	TRBV7-6	-	-	TGTGCCAGCAGCTTAGCTCCGGGTAGCAATCAGCCCCAGCATTTT	CASSLAPGSNQPQHF
TRBJ2-7	TRBV27	-	-	TGTGCCAGCAGTTTAGGCAGGGGCCCCTACGAGCAGTACTTC	CASSLGRGPYEQYF
TRBJ1-6	TRBV27	-	-	TGTGCCAGCAGTGTCAACCGGGCCCTCCTCGTCCTCCACTTT	CASSVNRALLVLHF
TRBJ2-7	TRBV4-1	TRBD2	-	TGCGCCAGCAGCCAAGTCGTCGGACTAGCGGGGTCTCGGCACTTC	CASSQVVGLAGSRHF
TRBJ2-7	TRBV27	-	-	TGTGCCAGCAGTATCAGACAGAGCTCCTACGAGCAGTACTTC	CASSIRQSSYEQYF
TRBJ2-7	TRBV27	-	once	TGTGCCAGCACCCCCCTCCGGGGACAAGCCTCCTACGAGCAGTACTTC	CASTPLRGQASYEQYF
TRBJ1-5	TRBV15	-	-	TGTGCCACCAGCAGGGGGGGAGGTCAGCCCCAGCATTTT	CATSRGGGQPQHF
TRBJ1-1	TRBV11-3	-	-	TGTGCCAGCAGCCCGGACAGCACTTACACTGAAGCTTTCTTT	CASSPDSTYTEAFF
TRBJ2-5	TRBV14	TRBD2	-	TGTGCCAGCAGCCAGATAGCGGGAGGTTCAGAGACCCAGTACTTC	CASSQIAGGSETQYF
TRBJ2-2	TRBV6-5	-	-	TGTGCCAGCAGTTTATGGGACGAAATCCCCGGGGAGCTGTTTTTT	CASSLWDEIPGELFF
TRBJ1-5	TRBV7-9	TRBD1	-	TGTGCCAGCAGCAAAACAGGGGGCATCAGTCAGCCCCAGCATTTT	CASSKTGGISQPQHF